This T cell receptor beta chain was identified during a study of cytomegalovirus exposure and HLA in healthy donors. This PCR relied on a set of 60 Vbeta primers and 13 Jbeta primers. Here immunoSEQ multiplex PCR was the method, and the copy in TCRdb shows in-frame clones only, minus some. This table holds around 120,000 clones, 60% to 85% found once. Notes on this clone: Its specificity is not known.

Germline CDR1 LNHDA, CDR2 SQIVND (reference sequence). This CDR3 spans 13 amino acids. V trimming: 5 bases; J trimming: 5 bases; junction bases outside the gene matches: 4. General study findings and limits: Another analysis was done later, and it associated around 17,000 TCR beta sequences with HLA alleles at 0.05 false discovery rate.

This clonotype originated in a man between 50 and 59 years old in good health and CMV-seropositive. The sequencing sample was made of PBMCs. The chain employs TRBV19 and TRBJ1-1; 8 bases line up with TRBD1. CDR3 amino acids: CASSDRGGTEAFF. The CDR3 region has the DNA TGTGCCAGTAGTGACAGGGGCGGAACTGAAGCTTTCTTT.